The 20 T cell receptor beta chains below all came from one sample that was sequenced in a study of blood T cell repertoires in COVID-19. Sequencing used immunoSEQ multiplex PCR; TCRdb keeps in-frame clones, though not all of them. The sample has 300,000 to 400,000 clones; approximately 90% are singletons. The sequenced material came from PBMCs or T cells enriched from blood (not recorded which). The receptors were sampled from a man younger than 35 who had recovered from COVID-19.

This chain joins TRBV4-3 and TRBJ2-1, with a possible D match to TRBD2 (6 bases). This CDR3 is 15 amino acids long. Trimming cost V 0 bases and J 8 bases, with 14 bases left between them. Germline V CDR1 and CDR2: LGHNA, YSLEER. CDR3 DNA sequence: TGCGCCAGCAGCCAAGATGACCGGGAGTTCGATGAGCAGTTCTTC. This gives the protein CASSQDDREFDEQFF.

This chain links TRBV2 with TRBJ2-7, with TRBD1 matching over 7 bases. This CDR3 has 13 residues. Germline V gene lookup returns CDR1 SNHLY and CDR2 FYNNEI. V lost 4 bases and J lost 6; bases outside the gene matches: 6. The CDR3 DNA follows: TGTGCCAGCAGTGTGAGGGGGCCAGGCGAGCAGTACTTC. Translation: CASSVRGPGEQYF.

The rearrangement links TRBV12-3 or TRBV12-4 to TRBJ1-6; 7 bases align to TRBD1. V lost 5 bases, J lost 10 bases, and 5 bases stayed unmatched. The CDR3 totals 13 residues. The CDR3 DNA reads TGTGCCAGCAGTCTAACAGGGGAATCACCCCTCCACTTT. Amino acid sequence: CASSLTGESPLHF.

The chain recombines TRBV5-4 with TRBJ2-7; tentative D call: TRBD1 (6 bases). CDR3 length: 13 residues. The ends were cut back, 3 bases at V and 0 bases at J, with 7 bases in the middle. CDR1 is SGHNT and CDR2 is YYREEE in the germline V gene (reference sequence). CDR3 bases: TGTGCCAGCAGCTCGGACAGCTCCTACGAGCAGTACTTC. Its protein product is CASSSDSSYEQYF.

The V and J genes are TRBV12-3 or TRBV12-4 and TRBJ1-1, with D unclear. The CDR3 is made up of 11 amino acids. Trimming pared 6 bases from V and 7 bases from J, leaving 9 bases between. The CDR3 sequence is CASSLRYEAFF. CDR3 bases: TGTGCCAGCAGCCTCAGGTATGAAGCTTTCTTT.

V usage is TRBV19 and J usage is TRBJ1-5, with 11 bases aligning to TRBD1. V lost 3 bases to trimming and J lost 4 bases; unmatched junction nucleotides: 5. Per the germline V gene, CDR1 is LNHDA and CDR2 is SQIVND (reference sequence). The CDR3 extends over 16 amino acids. CDR3 protein: CASSIAGTGGNQPQHF. The CDR3 nucleotides read TGTGCCAGTAGTATTGCCGGGACAGGGGGAAATCAGCCCCAGCATTTT.

This rearrangement joins TRBV5-6 to TRBJ1-3; 8 bases line up with TRBD1. CDR3 length: 14 amino acids. Germline V lookup: CDR1 SGHDT, CDR2 YYEEEE. V lost 5 bases to trimming and J lost 3 bases; unmatched junction nucleotides: 4. For the CDR3, the DNA is TGTGCCAGCAGGCCCACAGGGGGTGGAAACACCATATATTTT. It encodes CASRPTGGGNTIYF.

This clone was recorded only once. The chain combines TRBV9 with TRBJ1-3, with D unclear. The CDR3 has 15 amino acids. Germline V lookup: CDR1 SGDLS, CDR2 YYNGEE. Trimming cost V 6 bases and J 0 bases, with 13 bases left between them. DNA of the CDR3: TGTGCCAGCACCCCATGGGCCAGCTCTGGAAACACCATATATTTT. Translating it yields CASTPWASSGNTIYF.

V usage is TRBV6-2 or TRBV6-3 and J usage is TRBJ2-5; TRBD2 matches 10 bases. The CDR3 consists of 17 residues. The J segment lost 5 bases and the V segment lost 6 bases, leaving 15 bases of the junction unmatched. Per the germline V gene, CDR1 is MNHEY and CDR2 is SVGEGT. The CDR3 region is CASSRWGAGGPEETQYF. Written as DNA, the CDR3 is TGTGCCAGCAGCCGATGGGGAGCGGGGGGGCCGGAGGAGACCCAGTACTTC.

The V and J genes are TRBV19 and TRBJ2-2, with D perhaps matching TRBD2 (6 bases). The CDR3 loop spans 16 amino acids. Trimming pared 3 bases from V and 1 base from J, leaving 12 bases between. The germline V gene has CDR1 LNHDA and CDR2 SQIVND (reference sequence). CDR3 bases: TGTGCCAGTAGTATGGAACTAGCTATGAACACCGGGGAGCTGTTTTTT. This encodes CASSMELAMNTGELFF. Full variable domain (remainder filled in from reference TRBV19 and TRBJ2-2): DGGITQSPKYLFRKEGQNVTLSCEQNLNHDAMYWYRQDPGQGLRLIYYSQIVNDFQKGDIAEGYSVSREKKESFPLTVTSAQKNPTAFYLCASSMELAMNTGELFFGEGSRLTVL.

The rearrangement joins TRBV7-9 to TRBJ1-1; D possibly corresponds to TRBD1 (6 bases). Germline V CDR1 and CDR2: SEHNR, FQNEAQ (reference sequence). The CDR3 is made up of 13 amino acids. V was clipped by 11 bases and J by 1 base, with 14 bases between them. CDR3 sequence reads: CAGRGARNTEAFF. The CDR3 DNA sequence: TGTGCCGGCCGGGGGGCGCGGAACACTGAAGCTTTCTTT.

The J gene is TRBJ2-1, the V gene TRBV2, with 9 bases identical to TRBD1. This CDR3 has 14 amino acids. J was trimmed by 12 bases and V by 6 bases; bases with no gene match: 12. CDR1 and CDR2 (germline): SNHLY, FYNNEI. CDR3 sequence (DNA): TGTGCCAGCAGCTTCCTCGGACAGGGGCAAGCGCAGTTCTTC. Translation: CASSFLGQGQAQFF.

This chain joins TRBV2 and TRBJ2-1; a possible D gene is TRBD1 (6 bases). The V end lost 5 bases, the J end lost 6 bases, and 14 bases lay between the germline ends. The CDR3 is made up of 14 amino acids. Germline V gene lookup returns CDR1 SNHLY and CDR2 FYNNEI. The chain's CDR3 is CASSPEAQGNEQFF. The CDR3 DNA is TGTGCCAGCAGTCCTGAAGCACAGGGCAATGAGCAGTTCTTC.

The chain employs TRBV27 and TRBJ2-5; 7 bases are a match to TRBD1. With 2 bases clipped from V and 5 bases from J, the junction kept 5 bases outside the gene matches. Germline V gene data show CDR1 as MNHEY and CDR2 as SMNVEV (reference sequence). CDR3 size: 14 residues. The CDR3 nucleotides are TGTGCCAGCAGTTTAGGTCGAGGGGGCGAGACCCAGTACTTC. This gives the protein CASSLGRGGETQYF.

The V gene is TRBV27, the J gene TRBJ1-2, with TRBD1 matching 11 bases. The CDR3 spans 14 residues. Trimming cost V 5 bases and J 8 bases; bases outside gene matches: 7. Germline V gene data show CDR1 as MNHEY and CDR2 as SMNVEV (reference sequence). CDR3 nucleotide sequence: TGTGCCAGCAGTCTACGGGACAGGGGGAACGGCTACACCTTC. Protein product: CASSLRDRGNGYTF.

This clone was picked up a small number of times. This specimen includes other DNA sequences encoding the same CDR3. The J gene is TRBJ1-1, the V gene TRBV5-1; the D gene is possibly TRBD1 (6 bases). The CDR3 has 13 residues. With 0 bases removed from V and 3 bases from J, the gap between germline ends came to 6 bases. The V gene's germline CDR1 is SGHRS and CDR2 YFSETQ. The CDR3 is CASSLAGDTEAFF. DNA for the CDR3: TGCGCCAGCAGCTTGGCAGGGGACACTGAAGCTTTCTTT.

The chain has TRBV19 and TRBJ2-7, with TRBD2 matching over 8 bases. The CDR3 consists of 14 residues. The germline gives CDR1 LNHDA, CDR2 SQIVND (reference sequence). V trimming: 2 bases; J trimming: 6 bases; junction bases outside the gene matches: 6. The CDR3 nucleotides read TGTGCCAGTAGTATACGGGAGGGCCGGGGCGAGCAGTACTTC. Its protein is CASSIREGRGEQYF.

The V call is TRBV5-4, the J call TRBJ1-3, with TRBD1 as a possible D gene (5 bases). The CDR3 runs to 15 residues. Between the trimmed V and J ends, which lost 3 bases and 0 bases, there was a span of 10 bases. Looked up from germline, CDR1 is SGHNT and CDR2 is YYREEE (reference sequence). For the CDR3, the DNA is TGTGCCAGCAGCTCCGCGGGACTCTCTGGAAACACCATATATTTT. Its translation is CASSSAGLSGNTIYF.

This clone is a singleton in its sample. This chain connects TRBV4-1 to TRBJ2-5; D is perhaps TRBD1 (5 bases). The CDR3 runs to 14 residues. The germline V gene encodes CDR1 MGHRA and CDR2 YSYEKL. V was shortened by 2 bases and J by 1 base, with 8 bases between the two germline ends. The CDR3 sequence is CASSQRGLQETQYF. DNA for the CDR3: TGCGCCAGCAGCCAAAGGGGCCTCCAAGAGACCCAGTACTTC.

The rearrangement uses TRBV9 and TRBJ1-3; TRBD1 might be the D (5 bases). The V gene lost 2 bases and the J gene lost 3 bases, with 18 bases spanning the gap. Germline V CDR1 and CDR2: SGDLS, YYNGEE. The CDR3 covers 17 residues. This CDR3 is CASSVDWGGNGGNTIYF. In nucleotides, the CDR3 is TGTGCCAGCAGCGTGGATTGGGGGGGAAATGGTGGAAACACCATATATTTT.